Listed below are T cell receptor beta chains from one sample, sequenced in a study of blood T cell repertoires in COVID-19. Data came from immunoSEQ multiplex PCR; TCRdb stores just in-frame clones and leaves some out. The table shows 150,000 to 200,000 clones, with approximately 85% occurring only once. Sample: peripheral blood. These receptors originate from a man between 60 and 75 years old with active or convalescent COVID-19. CDR3s include the opening cysteine and the closing phenylalanine or tryptophan. The order of the fields is J gene, V gene, CDR3 protein.

>TRBJ1-2|TRBV12-3/TRBV12-4
CASSQAYYGYTF
>TRBJ2-1|TRBV3-1/TRBV3-2
CASSQGLQISYNEQFF
>TRBJ1-5|TRBV5-1
CASSPGTQGQPQHF
>TRBJ2-7|TRBV3-1/TRBV3-2
CASSQGVWYEQYF
>TRBJ2-5|TRBV21-1
CASSPRGDKSPVGSETQYF
>TRBJ2-7|TRBV2
CASRRGGGQGYEQYF
>TRBJ2-3|TRBV7-3
CASSSRGGADTQYF
>TRBJ1-5|TRBV4-1
CASSQDFVRTVMSNQPQHF
>TRBJ1-2|TRBV6-5
CASSMTGGEEGGYTF
>TRBJ2-2|TRBV4-1
CASSQATGGRGELFF
>TRBJ1-2|TRBV6-1
CASSEMSRADYGYTF
>TRBJ1-1|TRBV3-1/TRBV3-2
CASSVTGQLNTEAFF
>TRBJ2-5|TRBV6-5
CASSSRETQYF
>TRBJ2-7|TRBV6-4
CASPLYEQYF
>TRBJ2-7|TRBV2
CASSELVSYEQYF
>TRBJ2-7|TRBV6-5
CASRAGLGDEQYF
>TRBJ1-2|TRBV6-5
CASSYSSWAGGAGYTF
>TRBJ2-3|TRBV5-1
CASSLVGSGTDTQYF